The T cell receptor beta chain described here comes from a study of cytomegalovirus exposure and HLA in healthy donors. Healthy donors of bone marrow made up the group. With 8 bases clipped from V and 10 bases from J, the junction kept 6 bases outside the gene matches. The germline V gene has CDR1 DFQATT and CDR2 SNEGSKA (reference sequence). This CDR3 is 10 amino acids long. Of note for this clone: Its antigen is still unknown.

Study findings and constraints: A link between a missense DCLRE1C variant and TCR beta V- and J-gene trimming emerged from a later analysis. Immune exposure information comprised only CMV serostatus.

60 Vbeta and 13 Jbeta primers were used in PCR. The table came from immunoSEQ multiplex PCR; TCRdb's copy has only in-frame clones and leaves some out. This table holds about 150,000 clones, over 80% found once. The clonotype was recovered from a male donor in good health and CMV-seropositive. V gene TRBV20-1 combines with J gene TRBJ2-5, with 8 bases fitting TRBD1. Sequencing used PBMCs. The CDR3 region is CSLNRGDQYF. The CDR3 DNA is TGCAGTCTCAACAGGGGGGACCAGTACTTC.